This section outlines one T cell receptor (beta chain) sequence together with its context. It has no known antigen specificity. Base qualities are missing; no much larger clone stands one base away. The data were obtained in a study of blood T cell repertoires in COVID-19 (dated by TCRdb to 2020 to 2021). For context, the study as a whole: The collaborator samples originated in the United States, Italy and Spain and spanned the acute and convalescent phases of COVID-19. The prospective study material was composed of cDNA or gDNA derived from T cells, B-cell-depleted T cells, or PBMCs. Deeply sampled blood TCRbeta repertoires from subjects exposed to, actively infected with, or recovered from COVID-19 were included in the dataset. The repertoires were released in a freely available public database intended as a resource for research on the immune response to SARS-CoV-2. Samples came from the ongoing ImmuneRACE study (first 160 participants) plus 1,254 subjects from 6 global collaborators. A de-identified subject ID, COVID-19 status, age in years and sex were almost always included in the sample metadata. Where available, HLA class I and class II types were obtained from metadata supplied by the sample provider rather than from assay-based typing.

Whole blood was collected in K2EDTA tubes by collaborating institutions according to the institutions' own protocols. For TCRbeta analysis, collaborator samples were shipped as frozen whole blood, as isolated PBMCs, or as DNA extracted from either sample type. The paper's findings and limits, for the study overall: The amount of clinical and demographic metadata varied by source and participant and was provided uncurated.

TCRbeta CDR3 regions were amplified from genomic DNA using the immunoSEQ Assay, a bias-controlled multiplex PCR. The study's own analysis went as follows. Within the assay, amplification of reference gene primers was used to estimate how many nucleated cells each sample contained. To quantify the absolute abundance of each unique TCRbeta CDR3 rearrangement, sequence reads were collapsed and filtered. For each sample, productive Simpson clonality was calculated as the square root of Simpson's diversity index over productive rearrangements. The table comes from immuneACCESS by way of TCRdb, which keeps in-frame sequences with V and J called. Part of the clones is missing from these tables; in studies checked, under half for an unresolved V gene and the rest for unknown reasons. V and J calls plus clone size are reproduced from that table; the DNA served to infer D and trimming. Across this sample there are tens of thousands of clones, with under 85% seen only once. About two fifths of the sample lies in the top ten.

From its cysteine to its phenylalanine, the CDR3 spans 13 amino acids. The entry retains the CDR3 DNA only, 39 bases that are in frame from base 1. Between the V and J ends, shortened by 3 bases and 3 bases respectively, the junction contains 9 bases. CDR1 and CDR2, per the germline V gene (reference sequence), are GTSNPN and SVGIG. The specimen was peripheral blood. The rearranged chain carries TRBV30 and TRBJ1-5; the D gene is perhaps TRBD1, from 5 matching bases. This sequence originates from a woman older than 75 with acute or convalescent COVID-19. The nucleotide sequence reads TGTGCCTGGAGCGGGGGGATCAATCAGCCCCAGCATTTT. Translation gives CAWSGGINQPQHF.